This T cell receptor (beta chain) stems from a study of OX40 agonist ivuxolimab in advanced cancers. Collection of blood occurred at baseline, at cycle 4 day 1, and at cycle 7 day 1. The assay was immunoSEQ multiplex PCR, and TCRdb's table has in-frame clones only and misses some. The sample has about 70,000 clones; roughly 86% are singletons. V shed 6 bases and J 6 bases; nucleotides not matched to a gene: 8. This CDR3 is built from 15 residues. CDR1 MNHNY and CDR2 SVGAGI come from the germline V gene (reference sequence). This clonotype originated in an adult with an advanced solid tumor such as melanoma, head and neck, liver or kidney cancer. This chain connects TRBV6-6 to TRBJ1-5; 10 bases are shared with TRBD1. The source material was CD4+ or CD8+ T cells sorted from blood, sampled in a trial of the OX40 agonist ivuxolimab. For the CDR3, the DNA is TGTGCCAGCAGCCAACGACAGGGGGCGGGTCAGCCCCAGCATTTT. Translated, it gives CASSQRQGAGQPQHF.